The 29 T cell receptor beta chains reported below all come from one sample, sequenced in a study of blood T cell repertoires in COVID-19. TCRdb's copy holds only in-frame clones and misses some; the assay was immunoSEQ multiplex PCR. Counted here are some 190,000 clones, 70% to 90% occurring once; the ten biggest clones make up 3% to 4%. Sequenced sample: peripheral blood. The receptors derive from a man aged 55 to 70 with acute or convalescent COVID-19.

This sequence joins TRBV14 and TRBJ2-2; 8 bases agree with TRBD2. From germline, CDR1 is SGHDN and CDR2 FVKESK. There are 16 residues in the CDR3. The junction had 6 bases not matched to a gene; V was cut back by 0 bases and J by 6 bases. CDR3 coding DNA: TGTGCCAGCAGCCAAGATCCAGCGGGAGTAGCCGGGGAGCTGTTTTTT. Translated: CASSQDPAGVAGELFF.

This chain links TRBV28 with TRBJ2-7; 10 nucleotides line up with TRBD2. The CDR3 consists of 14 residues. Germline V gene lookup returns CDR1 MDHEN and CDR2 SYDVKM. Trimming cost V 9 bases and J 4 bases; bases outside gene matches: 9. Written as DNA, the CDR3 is TGTGCCAGTACTAGCGGGACAACATCATACGAGCAGTACTTC. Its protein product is CASTSGTTSYEQYF.

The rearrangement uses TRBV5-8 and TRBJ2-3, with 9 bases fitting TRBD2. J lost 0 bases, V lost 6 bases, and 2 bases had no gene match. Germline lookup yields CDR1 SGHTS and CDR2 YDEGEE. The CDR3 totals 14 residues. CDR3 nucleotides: TGTGCCAGCACCAGCGGGAGGAGCACAGATACGCAGTATTTT. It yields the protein CASTSGRSTDTQYF.

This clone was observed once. The CDR3 spells CASRRGVGGPNTGELFF. In DNA form, the CDR3 reads TGTGCCAGCAGAAGGGGTGTGGGAGGACCTAACACCGGGGAGCTGTTTTTT. The rearrangement links TRBV13 to TRBJ2-2; TRBD2 is a possible D gene (6 bases). The V end lost 6 bases, the J end lost 2 bases, and 19 bases lay between the germline ends. Per germline, CDR1 PRHDT and CDR2 FYEKMQ (reference sequence). This CDR3 is built from 17 residues.

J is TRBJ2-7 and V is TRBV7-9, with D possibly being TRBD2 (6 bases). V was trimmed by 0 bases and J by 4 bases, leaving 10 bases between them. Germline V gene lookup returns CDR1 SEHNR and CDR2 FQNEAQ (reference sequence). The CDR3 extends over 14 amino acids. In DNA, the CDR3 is TGTGCCAGCAGCTTAGCGGGGAGGCATTACGAGCAGTACTTC. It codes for CASSLAGRHYEQYF. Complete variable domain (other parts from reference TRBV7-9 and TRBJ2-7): DTGVSQNPRHKITKRGQNVTFRCDPISEHNRLYWYRQTLGQGPEFLTYFQNEAQLEKSRLLSDRFSAERPKGSFSTLEIQRTEQGDSAMYLCASSLAGRHYEQYFGPGTRLTVT.

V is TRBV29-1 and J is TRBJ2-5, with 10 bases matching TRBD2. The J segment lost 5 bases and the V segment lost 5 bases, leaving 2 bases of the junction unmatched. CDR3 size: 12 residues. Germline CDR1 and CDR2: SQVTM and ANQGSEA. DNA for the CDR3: TGCAGCGTTCTAGCGGGAGCTGAGACCCAGTACTTC. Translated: CSVLAGAETQYF.

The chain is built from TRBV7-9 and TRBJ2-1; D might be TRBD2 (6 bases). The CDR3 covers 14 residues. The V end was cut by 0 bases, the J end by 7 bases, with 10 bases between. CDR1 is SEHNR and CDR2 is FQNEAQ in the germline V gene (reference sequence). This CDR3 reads CASSLAGGRNEQFF. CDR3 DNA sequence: TGTGCCAGCAGCTTAGCGGGAGGAAGGAATGAGCAGTTCTTC.

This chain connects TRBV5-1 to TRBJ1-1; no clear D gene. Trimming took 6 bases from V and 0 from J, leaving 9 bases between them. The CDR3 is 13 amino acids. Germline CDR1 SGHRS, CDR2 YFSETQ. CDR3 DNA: TGCGCCAGCATGGAGGGTGTGAACACTGAAGCTTTCTTT. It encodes CASMEGVNTEAFF.

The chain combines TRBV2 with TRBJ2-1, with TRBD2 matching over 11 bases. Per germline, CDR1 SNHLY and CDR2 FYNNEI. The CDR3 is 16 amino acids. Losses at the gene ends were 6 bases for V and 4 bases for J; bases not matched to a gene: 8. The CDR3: CASSPSASGGYNEQFF. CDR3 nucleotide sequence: TGTGCCAGCAGCCCTTCCGCTAGCGGGGGGTACAATGAGCAGTTCTTC.

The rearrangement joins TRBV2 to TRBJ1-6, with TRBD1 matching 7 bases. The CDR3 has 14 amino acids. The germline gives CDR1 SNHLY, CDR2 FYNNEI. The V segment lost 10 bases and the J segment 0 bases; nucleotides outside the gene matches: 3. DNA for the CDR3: TGTGCCACACAGGGGAGCTCCTATAATTCACCCCTCCACTTT. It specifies CATQGSSYNSPLHF.

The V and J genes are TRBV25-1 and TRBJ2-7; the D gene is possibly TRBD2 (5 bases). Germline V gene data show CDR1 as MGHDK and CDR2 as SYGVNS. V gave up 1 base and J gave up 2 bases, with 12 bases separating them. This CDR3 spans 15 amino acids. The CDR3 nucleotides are TGTGCCAGCAGTGAATGGAGCGGAAAAACCTACGAGCAGTACTTC. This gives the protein CASSEWSGKTYEQYF.

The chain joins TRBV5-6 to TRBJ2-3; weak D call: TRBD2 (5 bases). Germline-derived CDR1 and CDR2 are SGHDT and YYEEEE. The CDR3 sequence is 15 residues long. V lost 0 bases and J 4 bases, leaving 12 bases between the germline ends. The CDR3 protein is CASSLARRVADTQYF. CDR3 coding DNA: TGTGCCAGCAGCTTGGCTCGGCGGGTTGCAGATACGCAGTATTTT.

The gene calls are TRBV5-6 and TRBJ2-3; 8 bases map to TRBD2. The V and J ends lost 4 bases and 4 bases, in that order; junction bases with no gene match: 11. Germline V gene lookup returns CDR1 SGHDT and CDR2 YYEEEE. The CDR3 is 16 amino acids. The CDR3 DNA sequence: TGTGCCAGCAGCCTACGGACAGTAGCGGGACCAGATACGCAGTATTTT. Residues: CASSLRTVAGPDTQYF.

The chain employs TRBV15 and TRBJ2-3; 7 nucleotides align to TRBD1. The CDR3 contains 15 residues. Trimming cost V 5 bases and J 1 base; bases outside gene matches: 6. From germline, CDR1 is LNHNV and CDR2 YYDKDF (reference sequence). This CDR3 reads CATSGRTGGTDTQYF. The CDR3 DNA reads TGTGCCACCAGCGGGCGAACAGGGGGCACAGATACGCAGTATTTT.

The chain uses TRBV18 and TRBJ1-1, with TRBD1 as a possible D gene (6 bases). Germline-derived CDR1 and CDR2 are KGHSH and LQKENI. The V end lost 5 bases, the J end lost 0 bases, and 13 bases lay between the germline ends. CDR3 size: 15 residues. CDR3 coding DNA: TGTGCCAGCTCAGCAACCAGGGACATGAACACTGAAGCTTTCTTT. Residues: CASSATRDMNTEAFF.

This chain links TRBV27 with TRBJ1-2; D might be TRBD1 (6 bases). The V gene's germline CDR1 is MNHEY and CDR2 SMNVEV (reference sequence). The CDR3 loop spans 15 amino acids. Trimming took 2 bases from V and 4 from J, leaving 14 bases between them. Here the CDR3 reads CASSLERGTSYGYTF. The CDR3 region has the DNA TGTGCCAGCAGTTTAGAGAGGGGGACGAGCTATGGCTACACCTTC.

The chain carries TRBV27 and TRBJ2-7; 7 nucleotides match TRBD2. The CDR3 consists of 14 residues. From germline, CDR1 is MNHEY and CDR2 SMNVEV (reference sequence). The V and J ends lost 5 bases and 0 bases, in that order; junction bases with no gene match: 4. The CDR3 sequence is CASSARGSSYEQYF. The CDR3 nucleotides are TGTGCCAGCAGTGCGCGGGGGAGCTCCTACGAGCAGTACTTC.

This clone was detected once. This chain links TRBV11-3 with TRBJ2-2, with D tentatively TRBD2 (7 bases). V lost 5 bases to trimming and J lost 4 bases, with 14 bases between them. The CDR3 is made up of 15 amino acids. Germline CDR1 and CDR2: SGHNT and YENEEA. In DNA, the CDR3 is TGTGCCAGCAGCCCAGAGGGGGGGCGCACCGGGGAGCTGTTTTTT. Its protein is CASSPEGGRTGELFF.

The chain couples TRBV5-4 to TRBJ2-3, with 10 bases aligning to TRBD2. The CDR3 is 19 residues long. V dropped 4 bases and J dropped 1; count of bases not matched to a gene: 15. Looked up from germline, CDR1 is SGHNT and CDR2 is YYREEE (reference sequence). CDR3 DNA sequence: TGTGCCAGCAGCCCTATCGGACTAGCGGAACCCCAGGGCACAGATACGCAGTATTTT. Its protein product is CASSPIGLAEPQGTDTQYF.

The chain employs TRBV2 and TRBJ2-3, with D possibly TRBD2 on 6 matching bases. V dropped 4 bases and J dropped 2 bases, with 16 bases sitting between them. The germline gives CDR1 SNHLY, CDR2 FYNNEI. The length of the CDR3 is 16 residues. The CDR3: CASSGRAGPNTDTQYF. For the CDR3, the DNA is TGTGCCAGCAGTGGTAGGGCGGGACCAAACACAGATACGCAGTATTTT.

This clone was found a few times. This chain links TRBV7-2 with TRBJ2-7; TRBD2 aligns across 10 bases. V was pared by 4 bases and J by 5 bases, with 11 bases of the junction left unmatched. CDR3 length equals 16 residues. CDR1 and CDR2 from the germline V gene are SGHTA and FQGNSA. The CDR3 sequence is CASSSGLAGVIHEQYF. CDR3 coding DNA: TGTGCCAGCAGCTCGGGGCTAGCGGGAGTTATCCACGAGCAGTACTTC.

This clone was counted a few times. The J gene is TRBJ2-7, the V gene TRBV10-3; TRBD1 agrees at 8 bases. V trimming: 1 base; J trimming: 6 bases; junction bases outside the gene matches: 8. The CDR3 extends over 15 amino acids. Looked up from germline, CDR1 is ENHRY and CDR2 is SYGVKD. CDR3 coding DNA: TGTGCCATCAGTGAGTTAGGGACAGGTAAGGGCGAGCAGTACTTC. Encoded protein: CAISELGTGKGEQYF.

The CDR3 bases are TGTGCCAGCTCGAAACTAGCGGGAGGGTCCTACAATGAGCAGTTCTTC. Translated: CASSKLAGGSYNEQFF. V gene TRBV18 combines with J gene TRBJ2-1, with TRBD2 identical over 13 bases. This CDR3 is 16 amino acids long. Germline values: CDR1 KGHSH, CDR2 LQKENI. J lost 1 base, V lost 6 bases, and 3 bases had no gene match.

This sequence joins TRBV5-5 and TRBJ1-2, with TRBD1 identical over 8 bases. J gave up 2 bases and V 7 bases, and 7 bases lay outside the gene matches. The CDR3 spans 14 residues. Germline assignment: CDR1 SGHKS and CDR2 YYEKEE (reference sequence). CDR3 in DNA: TGTGCCAGCGGGAAAGGACAGGGCAACTATGGCTACACCTTC. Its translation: CASGKGQGNYGYTF.

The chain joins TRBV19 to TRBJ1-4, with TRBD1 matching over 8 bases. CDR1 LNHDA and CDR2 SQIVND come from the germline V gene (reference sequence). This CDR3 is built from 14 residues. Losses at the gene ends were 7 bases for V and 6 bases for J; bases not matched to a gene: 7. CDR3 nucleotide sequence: TGTGCCAGTAACGAGGACAGGGTGCATGAAAAACTGTTTTTT. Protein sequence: CASNEDRVHEKLFF.

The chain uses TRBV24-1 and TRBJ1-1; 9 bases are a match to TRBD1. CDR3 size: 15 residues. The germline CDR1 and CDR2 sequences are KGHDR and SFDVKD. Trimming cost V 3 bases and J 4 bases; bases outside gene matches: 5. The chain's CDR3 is CATSDPRTGATEAFF. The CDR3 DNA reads TGTGCCACCAGTGATCCCCGGACAGGGGCCACTGAAGCTTTCTTT.

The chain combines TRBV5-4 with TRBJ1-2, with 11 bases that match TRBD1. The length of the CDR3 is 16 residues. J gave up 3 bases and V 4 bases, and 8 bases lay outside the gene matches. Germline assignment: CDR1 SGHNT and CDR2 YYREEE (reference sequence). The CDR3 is CASSRTGGLSYYGYTF. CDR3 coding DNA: TGTGCCAGCAGCCGGACAGGGGGCTTGTCTTACTATGGCTACACCTTC.

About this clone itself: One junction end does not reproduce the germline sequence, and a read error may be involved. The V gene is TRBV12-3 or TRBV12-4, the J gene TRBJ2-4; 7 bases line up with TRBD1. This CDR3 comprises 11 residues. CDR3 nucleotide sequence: TGTGCCAGCAGAAGACAGGGTCCCCTGGACTTC. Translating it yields CASRRQGPLDF.

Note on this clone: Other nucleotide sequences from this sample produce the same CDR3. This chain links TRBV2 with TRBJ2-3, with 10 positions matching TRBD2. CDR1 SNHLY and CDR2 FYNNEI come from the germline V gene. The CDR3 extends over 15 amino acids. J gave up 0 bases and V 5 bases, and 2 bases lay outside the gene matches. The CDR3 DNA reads TGTGCCAGCAGTCTAGCGGGAGTTAGCACAGATACGCAGTATTTT. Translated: CASSLAGVSTDTQYF.